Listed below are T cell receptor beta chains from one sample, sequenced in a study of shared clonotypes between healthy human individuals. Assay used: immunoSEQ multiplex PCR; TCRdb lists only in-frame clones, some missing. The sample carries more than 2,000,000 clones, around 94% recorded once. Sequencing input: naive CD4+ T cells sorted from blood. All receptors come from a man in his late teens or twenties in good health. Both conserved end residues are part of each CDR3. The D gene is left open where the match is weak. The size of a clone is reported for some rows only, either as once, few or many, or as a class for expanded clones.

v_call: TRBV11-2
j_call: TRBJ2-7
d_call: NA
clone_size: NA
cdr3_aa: CASSFSLSYEQYF
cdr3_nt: TGTGCCAGCAGCTTTAGCCTCTCCTACGAGCAGTACTTC

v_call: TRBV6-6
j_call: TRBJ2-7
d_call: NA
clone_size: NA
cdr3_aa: CASSRTGTSSYEQYF
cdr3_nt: TGTGCCAGCAGTCGTACCGGGACAAGCTCCTACGAGCAGTACTTC

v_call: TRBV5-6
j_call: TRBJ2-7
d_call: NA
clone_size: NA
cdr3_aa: CASSLELTVRYEQYF
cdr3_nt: TGTGCCAGCAGCTTAGAATTGACAGTCCGCTACGAGCAGTACTTC

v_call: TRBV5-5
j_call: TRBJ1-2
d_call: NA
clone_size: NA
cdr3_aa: CASSPHRVAYGYTF
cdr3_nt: TGTGCCAGCAGCCCTCACAGGGTCGCCTATGGCTACACCTTC

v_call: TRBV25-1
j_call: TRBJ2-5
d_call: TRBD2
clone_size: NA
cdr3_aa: CASSHPSGLRETQYF
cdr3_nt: TGTGCCAGCAGTCATCCTAGCGGACTACGGGAGACCCAGTACTTC

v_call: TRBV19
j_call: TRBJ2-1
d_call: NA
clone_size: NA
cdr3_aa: CASSTRDWVPNEQFF
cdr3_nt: TGTGCCAGTAGTACCCGGGACTGGGTGCCGAATGAGCAGTTCTTC

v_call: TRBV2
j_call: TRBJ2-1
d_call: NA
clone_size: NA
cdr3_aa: CASSEEASVLYNEQFF
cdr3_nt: TGTGCCAGCAGTGAAGAGGCTAGCGTCCTATACAATGAGCAGTTCTTC

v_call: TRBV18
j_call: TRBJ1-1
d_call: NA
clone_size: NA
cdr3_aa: CASSPSHGENTEAFF
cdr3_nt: TGTGCCAGCTCACCGTCCCACGGGGAGAACACTGAAGCTTTCTTT

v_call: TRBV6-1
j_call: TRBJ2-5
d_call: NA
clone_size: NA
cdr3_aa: CASSGGSKTQYF
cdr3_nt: TGTGCCAGCAGCGGTGGTTCTAAGACCCAGTACTTC

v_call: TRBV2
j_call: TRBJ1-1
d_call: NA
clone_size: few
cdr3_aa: CASLLNTEAFF
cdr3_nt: TGTGCCAGCTTACTGAACACTGAAGCTTTCTTT

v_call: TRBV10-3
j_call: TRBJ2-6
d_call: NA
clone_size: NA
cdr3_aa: CAISEGHFSGANVLTF
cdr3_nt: TGTGCCATCAGTGAGGGACATTTCTCTGGGGCCAACGTCCTGACTTTC

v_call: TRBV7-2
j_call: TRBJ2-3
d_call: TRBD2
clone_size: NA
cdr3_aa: CASSFSTSGGTDTQYF
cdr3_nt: TGTGCCAGCAGCTTTTCGACTAGCGGGGGGACAGATACGCAGTATTTT

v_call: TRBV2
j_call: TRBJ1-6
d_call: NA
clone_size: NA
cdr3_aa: CASSTAGTGNSPLHF
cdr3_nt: TGTGCCAGCAGTACCGCAGGGACCGGCAATTCACCCCTCCACTTT

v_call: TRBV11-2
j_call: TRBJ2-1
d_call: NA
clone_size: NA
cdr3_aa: CASSLDGTTHEQFF
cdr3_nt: TGTGCCAGCAGCTTAGATGGGACCACCCATGAGCAGTTCTTC

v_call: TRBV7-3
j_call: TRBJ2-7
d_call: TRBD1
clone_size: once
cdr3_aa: CASSLGQGSSYEQYF
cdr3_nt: TGTGCCAGCAGCCTCGGACAGGGGTCTTCCTACGAGCAGTACTTC

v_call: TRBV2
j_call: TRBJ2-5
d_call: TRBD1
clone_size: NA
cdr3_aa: CASRDRDRGRETQYF
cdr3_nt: TGTGCCAGCAGGGACCGGGACAGGGGGAGGGAGACCCAGTACTTC

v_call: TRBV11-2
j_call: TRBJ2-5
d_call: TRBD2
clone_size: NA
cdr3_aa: CASSLELARQETQYF
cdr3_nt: TGTGCCAGCAGCTTAGAACTAGCGAGACAAGAGACCCAGTACTTC

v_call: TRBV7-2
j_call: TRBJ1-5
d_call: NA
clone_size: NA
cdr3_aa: CASSSSGASNQPQHF
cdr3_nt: TGTGCCAGCAGCTCCTCCGGGGCGAGCAATCAGCCCCAGCATTTT

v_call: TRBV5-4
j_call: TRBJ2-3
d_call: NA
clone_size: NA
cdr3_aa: CASSPGGDTDTQYF
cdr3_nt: TGTGCCAGCAGCCCAGGGGGGGACACAGATACGCAGTATTTT

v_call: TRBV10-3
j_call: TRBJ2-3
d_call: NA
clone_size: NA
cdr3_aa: CAISEPDLTGLPYLGDTQYF
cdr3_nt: TGTGCCATCAGTGAGCCCGATCTAACCGGACTACCCTACCTAGGAGATACGCAGTATTTT

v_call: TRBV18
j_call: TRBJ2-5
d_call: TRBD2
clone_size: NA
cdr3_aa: CASSPTSDETQYF
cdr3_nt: TGTGCCAGCTCACCTACTAGCGACGAGACCCAGTACTTC

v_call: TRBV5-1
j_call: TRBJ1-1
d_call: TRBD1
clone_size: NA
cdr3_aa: CASSPGQGELEAFF
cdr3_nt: TGCGCCAGCAGCCCAGGACAGGGGGAGTTGGAAGCTTTCTTT

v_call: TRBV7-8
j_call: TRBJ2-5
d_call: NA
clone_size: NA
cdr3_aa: CASSPQGLQETQYF
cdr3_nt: TGTGCCAGCAGCCCCCAGGGCCTCCAAGAGACCCAGTACTTC

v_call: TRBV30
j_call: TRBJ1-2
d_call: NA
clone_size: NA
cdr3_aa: CAWGSFLDYGYTF
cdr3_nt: TGTGCCTGGGGGAGTTTCCTTGACTATGGCTACACCTTC

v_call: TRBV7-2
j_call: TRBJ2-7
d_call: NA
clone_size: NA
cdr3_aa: CASSPQSYEQYF
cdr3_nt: TGTGCCAGCAGCCCACAGTCCTACGAGCAGTACTTC

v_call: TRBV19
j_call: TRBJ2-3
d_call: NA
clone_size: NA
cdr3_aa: CASSISGSGLDTQYF
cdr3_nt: TGTGCCAGTAGTATATCCGGGTCTGGTTTGGATACGCAGTATTTT

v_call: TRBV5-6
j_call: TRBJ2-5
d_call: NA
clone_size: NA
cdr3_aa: CASSSPSRGQETQYF
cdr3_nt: TGTGCCAGCAGCTCCCCCTCGAGGGGGCAAGAGACCCAGTACTTC

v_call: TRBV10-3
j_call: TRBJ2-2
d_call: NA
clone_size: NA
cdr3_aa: CAISSGAPAGELFF
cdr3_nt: TGTGCCATCAGTTCAGGAGCTCCGGCCGGGGAGCTGTTTTTT

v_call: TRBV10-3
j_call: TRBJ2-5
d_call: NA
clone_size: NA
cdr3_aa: CAISAGAMGLETQYF
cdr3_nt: TGTGCCATCAGTGCGGGGGCCATGGGGTTAGAGACCCAGTACTTC

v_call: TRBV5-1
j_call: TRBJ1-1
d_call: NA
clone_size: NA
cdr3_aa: CASSRGAPRLNTEAFF
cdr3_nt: TGCGCCAGCAGCCGAGGGGCCCCGAGGTTGAACACTGAAGCTTTCTTT

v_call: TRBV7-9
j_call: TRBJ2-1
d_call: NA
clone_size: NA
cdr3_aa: CASSPSNEQFF
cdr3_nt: TGTGCCAGCAGCCCCAGCAATGAGCAGTTCTTC

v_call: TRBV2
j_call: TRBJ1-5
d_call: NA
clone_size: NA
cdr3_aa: CASSESSGVQPQHF
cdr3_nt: TGTGCCAGCAGCGAATCCTCGGGGGTTCAGCCCCAGCATTTT

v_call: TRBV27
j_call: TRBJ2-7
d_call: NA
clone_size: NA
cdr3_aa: CASSLNGFYEQYF
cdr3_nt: TGTGCCAGCAGTTTAAACGGATTCTACGAGCAGTACTTC

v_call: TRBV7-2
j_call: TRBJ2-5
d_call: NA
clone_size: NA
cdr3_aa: CASSLTSRANQETQYF
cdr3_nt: TGTGCCAGCAGCCTCACCTCTCGGGCAAACCAAGAGACCCAGTACTTC

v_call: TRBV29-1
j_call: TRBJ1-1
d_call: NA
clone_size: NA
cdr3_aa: CSVRAMNTEAFF
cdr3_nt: TGCAGCGTTAGGGCCATGAACACTGAAGCTTTCTTT

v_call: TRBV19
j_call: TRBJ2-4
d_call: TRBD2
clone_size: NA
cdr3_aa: CASRALSGVIQYF
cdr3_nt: TGTGCCAGTAGAGCCCTTAGCGGGGTCATTCAGTACTTC

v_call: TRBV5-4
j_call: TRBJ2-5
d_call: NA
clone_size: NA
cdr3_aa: CASSLASRETQYF
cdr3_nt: TGTGCCAGCAGCTTGGCCAGCCGAGAGACCCAGTACTTC